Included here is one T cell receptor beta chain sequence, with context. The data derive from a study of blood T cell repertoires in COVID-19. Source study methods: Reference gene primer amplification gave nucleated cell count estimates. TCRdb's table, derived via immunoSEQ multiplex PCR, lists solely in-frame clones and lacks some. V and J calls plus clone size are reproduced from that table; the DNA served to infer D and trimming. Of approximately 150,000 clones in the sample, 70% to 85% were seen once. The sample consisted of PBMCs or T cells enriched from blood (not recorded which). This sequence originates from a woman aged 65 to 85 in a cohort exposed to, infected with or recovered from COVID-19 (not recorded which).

The CDR3 loop is CASSHRGLADHEQFF. The CDR3 DNA follows: TGTGCCAGCAGCCATCGGGGACTAGCGGACCATGAGCAGTTCTTC. The rearrangement links TRBV3-1 (or the pseudogene TRBV3-2) to TRBJ2-1; 11 nucleotides agree with TRBD2. Germline CDR1 and CDR2: LGHDT and YNNKEL (reference sequence). Germline trimming cut 3 bases from V and 8 bases from J; bases unmatched to any gene: 6. The CDR3 covers 15 residues.